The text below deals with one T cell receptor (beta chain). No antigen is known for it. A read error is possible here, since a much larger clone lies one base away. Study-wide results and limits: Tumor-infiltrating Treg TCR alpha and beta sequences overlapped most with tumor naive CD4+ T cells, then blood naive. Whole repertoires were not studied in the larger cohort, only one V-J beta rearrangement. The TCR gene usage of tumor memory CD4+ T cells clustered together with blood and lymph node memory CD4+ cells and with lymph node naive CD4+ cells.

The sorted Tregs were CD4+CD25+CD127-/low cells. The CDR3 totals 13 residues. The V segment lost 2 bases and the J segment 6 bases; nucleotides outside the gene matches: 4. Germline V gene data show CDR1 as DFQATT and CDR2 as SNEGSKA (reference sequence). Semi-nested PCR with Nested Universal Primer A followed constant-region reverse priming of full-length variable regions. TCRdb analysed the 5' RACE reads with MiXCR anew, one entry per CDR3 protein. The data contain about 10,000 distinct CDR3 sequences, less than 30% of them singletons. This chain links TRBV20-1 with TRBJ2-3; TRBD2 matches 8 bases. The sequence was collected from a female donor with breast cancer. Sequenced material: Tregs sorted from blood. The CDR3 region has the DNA TGCAGTGCTAGATCACGGGAGGGGGATACGCAGTATTTT. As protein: CSARSREGDTQYF.